A selection of T cell receptor beta chains follows, all from one sample in a study of shared clonotypes between healthy human individuals. The protocol was immunoSEQ multiplex PCR, while the TCRdb copy is restricted to in-frame clones and leaves out a portion. In the table there are about 1,500,000 clones, over 95% of which are singletons. The specimen was naive CD4+ T cells sorted from blood. These receptors were obtained from a man younger than 45 in good health. The CDR3 runs from the conserved cysteine through the conserved F or W. The order of the fields is V gene, J gene, CDR3 protein.

TRBV29-1	TRBJ1-1	CSVATYSGTGSDTEAFF
TRBV6-6	TRBJ2-2	CASSSGPTGELFF
TRBV18	TRBJ2-7	CASSPGTSGSYEQYF
TRBV18	TRBJ2-5	CASSRIPSGSIETQYF
TRBV7-3	TRBJ2-1	CASSGKQYNEQFF
TRBV6-1	TRBJ1-1	CASSFSGNTEAFF
TRBV29-1	TRBJ2-3	CSFRGAGVVDTQYF
TRBV18	TRBJ2-7	CASSPPAGRGEQYF
TRBV30	TRBJ2-5	CAWSRLGAQYF
TRBV5-1	TRBJ2-1	CASSDRTGGTEQFF
TRBV5-1	TRBJ2-1	CASSSVRTPGEQFF
TRBV28	TRBJ2-1	CASMGGFHNEQFF
TRBV27	TRBJ2-7	CATSGQGGEQYF
TRBV7-6	TRBJ1-3	CASSLGGNTIYF
TRBV5-1	TRBJ2-7	CASSLAPGGPSSGGRYEQYF
TRBV28	TRBJ1-5	CASSLQGRGNQPQHF
TRBV4-1	TRBJ2-7	CASSHLMAGYEQYF
TRBV7-2	TRBJ2-7	CASSLVSGSGEQYF
TRBV10-3	TRBJ1-1	CAISESFTEAFF
TRBV7-2	TRBJ2-7	CASNDWISGSTSSYEQYF
TRBV9	TRBJ2-5	CASSAGTLGETQYF
TRBV6-5	TRBJ1-2	CASSYSGTEGYTF
TRBV5-1	TRBJ2-3	CASSAGQPEMMDTQYF
TRBV5-5	TRBJ2-1	CASSAMGGVPYNEQFF
TRBV2	TRBJ2-5	CASPERLGLGEETQYF
TRBV7-6	TRBJ2-1	CASSFNNGNPYNEQFF
TRBV23-1	TRBJ2-7	CARQPGQGFPSSYEQYF
TRBV14	TRBJ1-1	CASSQMRVPNTEAFF
TRBV10-3	TRBJ2-7	CAISEWQGALYEQYF
TRBV7-2	TRBJ1-4	CASTAGLNEKLFF
TRBV7-2	TRBJ1-2	CASSLLRAGGYTF
TRBV27	TRBJ2-3	CASSLTASGRGAVTQYF
TRBV6-1	TRBJ1-5	CASSDLGNSNQPQHF
TRBV7-9	TRBJ2-1	CASSLRKQRLEGRNNEQFF
TRBV7-7	TRBJ2-1	CASSLGQPQYNEQFF
TRBV9	TRBJ2-1	CASSVVSSGRNEQFF
TRBV2	TRBJ2-1	CASSRVTDNEQFF
TRBV10-3	TRBJ2-2	CATGNRVPGELFF
TRBV27	TRBJ2-1	CASRTAGEQFF
TRBV10-2	TRBJ1-4	CASSESYLEKLFF
TRBV10-1	TRBJ2-7	CASSESVGRSYEQYF
TRBV20-1	TRBJ2-1	CSARGRNEQFF
TRBV28	TRBJ1-2	CASSFRGLLDYGYTF
TRBV10-1	TRBJ2-1	CASSAYREGEQFF
TRBV19	TRBJ2-7	CASSTWTGVNSYEQYF
TRBV11-2	TRBJ1-6	CASSLVGDYNSPLHF
TRBV19	TRBJ1-2	CASSISAGSPYGYTF
TRBV19	TRBJ2-6	CASSRGTGANSGANVLTF
TRBV15	TRBJ2-1	CATSRPGGSYNEQFF
TRBV15	TRBJ2-5	CATSRVLARLKETQYF
TRBV11-3	TRBJ2-5	CASSPEGDSRAQYF
TRBV6-1	TRBJ2-7	CASSEVGDRFSYEQYF